These 21 T cell receptor beta chains originate from one sample sequenced in a study of blood T cell repertoires in COVID-19. Repertoires were generated with immunoSEQ multiplex PCR, while TCRdb's copy carries only in-frame clones and drops some. The repertoire has approximately 93,000 clones, about two thirds of them found once; the top ten carry around 15%. The sequencing sample was made of peripheral blood. These receptor sequences come from an elderly woman with acute or convalescent COVID-19.

This clone came up a few times. The V and J genes are TRBV28 and TRBJ1-1; D gene uncertain. Germline CDR1 and CDR2: MDHEN and SYDVKM. CDR3 size: 13 residues. Trimming took off 2 bases at V and 0 bases at J, with 4 bases between the two ends. As DNA, the CDR3 is TGTGCCAGCAGTTTAGGGCTGAACACTGAAGCTTTCTTT. This encodes CASSLGLNTEAFF.

This clone was seen a few times. This chain connects TRBV6-2 or TRBV6-3 to TRBJ1-5, with a weak D call TRBD1 (5 bases). There are 13 residues in the CDR3. V was pared by 5 bases and J by 3 bases, with 8 bases between. Germline loops: CDR1 MNHEY, CDR2 SVGEGT. The DNA for the CDR3 is TGTGCCAGCAGTGACAGAGACAATCAGCCCCAGCATTTT. Translating it yields CASSDRDNQPQHF.

This clone occurred many times. V is TRBV10-1 and J is TRBJ1-4; 8 bases are a match to TRBD1. The CDR3 is made up of 13 amino acids. With 3 bases clipped from V and 7 bases from J, the junction kept 1 base outside the gene matches. Germline lookup yields CDR1 WNHNN and CDR2 SYGVQD (reference sequence). This chain's CDR3 is CASSETGGEKLFF. The DNA for the CDR3 is TGCGCCAGCAGTGAAACAGGGGGTGAAAAACTGTTTTTT.

This clone has just a few counts. The V call is TRBV5-5, the J call TRBJ1-1, with D unclear. Trimming cost V 1 base and J 5 bases, with 9 bases left between them. Looked up from germline, CDR1 is SGHKS and CDR2 is YYEKEE (reference sequence). This CDR3 has 13 residues. CDR3 nucleotides: TGTGCCAGCAGCTTGACGGGGAAGACTGAAGCTTTCTTT. It codes for CASSLTGKTEAFF.

In its sample, this clone was seen a few times. The chain couples TRBV20-1 to TRBJ2-5; maybe TRBD2 (6 bases). V lost 3 bases and J lost 7, with 15 bases in between. CDR3 length: 13 amino acids. CDR1 DFQATT and CDR2 SNEGSKA come from the germline V gene (reference sequence). As DNA, the CDR3 is TGCAGTGCTAGTGGGACTTCACCTGGGACCCAGTACTTC. Translation: CSASGTSPGTQYF.

The rearrangement joins TRBV30 to TRBJ1-2, with 11 positions matching TRBD1. This CDR3 is 15 amino acids long. The germline V gene has CDR1 GTSNPN and CDR2 SVGIG (reference sequence). Trimming removed 1 base from V and 2 bases from J; junction bases left unmatched: 3. The CDR3 region is CAWSGTGGTNYGYTF. The CDR3 nucleotides are TGTGCCTGGAGTGGGACAGGGGGCACCAACTATGGCTACACCTTC.

The table lists this clone with a count of one. The chain links TRBV2 to TRBJ2-7; TRBD1 agrees at 7 bases. CDR3 size: 14 residues. The V segment lost 5 bases and the J segment 0 bases; nucleotides outside the gene matches: 4. Germline assignment: CDR1 SNHLY and CDR2 FYNNEI. CDR3 in amino acids: CASSLQGDSYEQYF. The CDR3 DNA is TGTGCCAGCAGTCTGCAGGGGGACTCCTACGAGCAGTACTTC.

This clone was detected a few times. CDR3 sequence: CASSSGQGTYGYTF. The CDR3 nucleotides are TGTGCCAGCAGCTCCGGACAGGGGACGTATGGCTACACCTTC. J is TRBJ1-2 and V is TRBV7-9, with 9 bases matching TRBD1. Germline lookup yields CDR1 SEHNR and CDR2 FQNEAQ (reference sequence). After removal of 4 bases from V and 5 bases from J, the junction contained 5 bases not matched to a gene. The CDR3 has 14 residues.

In its sample, this clone was seen a few times. The chain couples TRBV2 to TRBJ2-7, with 7 bases matching TRBD2. The CDR3 sequence is 14 residues long. The germline V gene encodes CDR1 SNHLY and CDR2 FYNNEI. V was clipped by 6 bases and J by 0 bases; unmatched bases: 5. In DNA, the CDR3 is TGTGCCAGCAGAAAGACTAGCAACTCCTACGAGCAGTACTTC. The encoded protein is CASRKTSNSYEQYF. Filled out from reference TRBV2 and TRBJ2-7, the complete variable domain reads EPEVTQTPSHQVTQMGQEVILRCVPISNHLYFYWYRQILGQKVEFLVSFYNNEISEKSEIFDDQFSVERPDGSNFTLKIRSTKLEDSAMYFCASRKTSNSYEQYFGPGTRLTVT.

The genes are TRBV15 and TRBJ1-4; D remains unclear. CDR1 and CDR2 (germline): LNHNV, YYDKDF (reference sequence). Between the trimmed V and J ends, which lost 3 bases and 2 bases, there was a span of 4 bases. The CDR3 sequence is 13 residues long. CDR3 amino acids: CATSRGTNEKLFF. The DNA of the CDR3 is TGTGCCACCAGCAGGGGCACTAATGAAAAACTGTTTTTT.

With respect to this clone: Its ends do not fully match the called genes, so a read error is possible. The chain couples TRBV27 to TRBJ1-1; no clear D gene. Germline V gene lookup returns CDR1 MNHEY and CDR2 SMNVEV (reference sequence). The CDR3 has 13 residues. The CDR3 region is CASSVSRNTEAFF. In nucleotides, the CDR3 is TGTGCCAGCAGTGTATCCCGGAACACTGAAGCTTTCTTT.

This clone has just a few counts. The V call is TRBV15, the J call TRBJ2-1; 9 nucleotides match TRBD2. Germline-derived CDR1 and CDR2 are LNHNV and YYDKDF (reference sequence). There are 17 residues in the CDR3. Trimming cost V 1 base and J 7 bases; bases outside gene matches: 11. In DNA, the CDR3 is TGTGCCACCAGCAGAGTGTTTGGCGGGGGGGCTCTAAATGAGCAGTTCTTC. It specifies CATSRVFGGGALNEQFF.

The rearrangement uses TRBV4-3 and TRBJ1-4, with D maybe TRBD1 (5 bases). CDR3 length: 21 residues. Trimming took 3 bases from V and 3 from J, leaving 29 bases between them. The germline gives CDR1 LGHNA, CDR2 YSLEER. CDR3 sequence: CASSQESRRTFGGTANEKLFF. CDR3 coding DNA: TGCGCCAGCAGCCAGGAAAGCAGAAGGACTTTCGGGGGTACAGCTAATGAAAAACTGTTTTTT.

In DNA, the CDR3 is TGTGCCAGCAGGCAACCCGTTAGCTCTGGAAACACCATATATTTT. This encodes CASRQPVSSGNTIYF. The chain employs TRBV6-5 and TRBJ1-3, with unresolved D. The CDR3 contains 15 residues. Germline CDR1 is MNHEY and CDR2 is SVGAGI. Trimming took off 6 bases at V and 0 bases at J, with 12 bases between the two ends.

The chain employs TRBV4-2 and TRBJ2-3; 12 bases fit TRBD2. This CDR3 has 18 residues. J was trimmed by 7 bases and V by 1 base; bases with no gene match: 12. Germline CDR1 reads LGHNA; CDR2 reads YNFKEQ. CDR3 in amino acids: CASSQVLAGGPIRYTQYF. Written as DNA, the CDR3 is TGTGCCAGCAGCCAAGTCCTAGCGGGGGGGCCAATAAGGTATACGCAGTATTTT.

This clone was observed a few times. This chain connects TRBV30 to TRBJ1-4, with unresolved D. Germline V lookup: CDR1 GTSNPN, CDR2 SVGIG (reference sequence). This CDR3 is built from 14 residues. Between the trimmed V and J ends, which lost 6 bases and 0 bases, there was a span of 11 bases. The CDR3 nucleotides are TGTGCCTGTGACCCCCGGGCAACTAATGAAAAACTGTTTTTT. This gives the protein CACDPRATNEKLFF.

This chain uses TRBV18 with TRBJ1-2; 9 nucleotides match TRBD1. The length of the CDR3 is 17 residues. The J segment lost 1 base and the V segment lost 5 bases, leaving 11 bases of the junction unmatched. CDR1 and CDR2 from the germline V gene are KGHSH and LQKENI. The chain's CDR3 is CASSSLPGQGFNYGYTF. CDR3 in DNA: TGTGCCAGCTCATCTTTACCGGGACAGGGATTTAACTATGGCTACACCTTC.

This clone has just a few counts. The chain joins TRBV3-1 (or the pseudogene TRBV3-2) to TRBJ2-1; possible D gene TRBD1, 6 bases. V shed 4 bases and J shed 4 bases, with 17 bases lying between them. Germline CDR1 and CDR2: LGHDT and YNNKEL (reference sequence). This CDR3 spans 16 amino acids. This chain's CDR3 is CASSLFPGHLYNEQFF. The CDR3 region has the DNA TGTGCCAGCAGCCTATTCCCGGGACACCTTTACAATGAGCAGTTCTTC.

V is TRBV7-9 and J is TRBJ2-3; 11 bases line up with TRBD1. V was pared by 3 bases and J by 3 bases, with 8 bases of the junction left unmatched. Germline CDR1 reads SEHNR; CDR2 reads FQNEAQ (reference sequence). The CDR3 spans 17 residues. The CDR3 is CASSLGSGTGGTDTQYF. Written as DNA, the CDR3 is TGTGCCAGCAGCTTGGGATCCGGGACAGGGGGGACAGATACGCAGTATTTT.

The chain carries TRBV30 and TRBJ2-7, with 7 positions matching TRBD1. V shed 2 bases, J shed 4 bases, and the junction held 5 bases outside the gene matches. There are 13 residues in the CDR3. Germline loops: CDR1 GTSNPN, CDR2 SVGIG (reference sequence). This CDR3 is CAWSRDSSYEQYF. Here the CDR3 DNA reads TGTGCCTGGAGTCGGGACAGCTCTTACGAGCAGTACTTC.

This clone was seen more than once but under ten times. This rearrangement joins TRBV29-1 to TRBJ1-1; D is ambiguous. Germline CDR1 SQVTM, CDR2 ANQGSEA. V was cut by 8 bases and J by 0 bases, with 13 bases left in between. The CDR3 covers 13 residues. The CDR3 spells CSLQTGVNTEAFF. Written as DNA, the CDR3 is TGCAGCCTCCAGACCGGGGTGAACACTGAAGCTTTCTTT.